One sample yielded the 7 T cell receptor beta chains listed below, sequenced in a study of blood T cell repertoires in COVID-19. The table came from immunoSEQ multiplex PCR; TCRdb's copy has only in-frame clones and leaves some out. The sample includes roughly 180,000 clones, 88% of them seen just once. Sequenced input: peripheral blood. These receptor sequences come from an older man with active or convalescent COVID-19.

This chain links TRBV15 with TRBJ2-1; D unresolved. CDR3 size: 12 residues. V gave up 2 bases and J gave up 8 bases, with 7 bases separating them. Germline lookup yields CDR1 LNHNV and CDR2 YYDKDF (reference sequence). CDR3 residues: CATSRSNYEQFF. CDR3 nucleotide sequence: TGTGCCACCAGCAGATCGAACTATGAGCAGTTCTTC.

This sequence joins TRBV18 and TRBJ1-3, with 10 bases lining up with TRBD1. In germline, CDR1 is KGHSH, CDR2 LQKENI. The junction had 5 bases not matched to a gene; V was cut back by 3 bases and J by 0 bases. CDR3 length: 17 amino acids. The CDR3 sequence: CASSPRTGGGSGNTIYF. CDR3 DNA sequence: TGTGCCAGCTCACCTCGGACAGGGGGTGGCTCTGGAAACACCATATATTTT.

This chain uses TRBV4-3 with TRBJ2-7; 8 nucleotides agree with TRBD2. Trimming at V came to 0 bases and at J to 3 bases, leaving 4 bases not matched to a gene. Germline CDR1 and CDR2: LGHNA and YSLEER. This CDR3 has 15 amino acids. CDR3 DNA sequence: TGCGCCAGCAGCCAAGAAGCGGGAGACGGCTACGAGCAGTACTTC. It yields the protein CASSQEAGDGYEQYF.

CDR3 nucleotide sequence: TGTGCCATCAGTGAGGGAGCGGGGGGGCCATACGAGCAGTACTTC. Its protein product is CAISEGAGGPYEQYF. This chain joins TRBV10-3 and TRBJ2-7; 10 bases align to TRBD2. V was pared by 2 bases and J by 4 bases, with 5 bases of the junction left unmatched. CDR3 length equals 15 residues. Per germline, CDR1 ENHRY and CDR2 SYGVKD.

The V and J genes are TRBV5-4 and TRBJ2-7; D is uncertain. This CDR3 spans 14 amino acids. Looked up from germline, CDR1 is SGHNT and CDR2 is YYREEE (reference sequence). V lost 1 base and J lost 2, with 10 bases in between. The CDR3 loop reads CASSLYGGAYEQYF. As DNA, the CDR3 is TGTGCCAGCAGCTTGTACGGCGGCGCCTACGAGCAGTACTTC.

The chain couples TRBV10-3 to TRBJ2-1; 9 bases fit TRBD2. CDR1 and CDR2 (germline): ENHRY, SYGVKD. With 8 bases clipped from V and 9 bases from J, the junction kept 14 bases outside the gene matches. The CDR3 is made up of 15 amino acids. This CDR3 is CAIAKSGLAHVEQFF. As DNA, the CDR3 is TGTGCCATCGCAAAATCGGGACTAGCCCACGTTGAGCAGTTCTTC.

V and J are TRBV28 and TRBJ2-1; 8 nucleotides agree with TRBD2. Germline V CDR1 and CDR2: MDHEN, SYDVKM. The CDR3 loop spans 15 amino acids. The V and J ends lost 7 bases and 4 bases, in that order; junction bases with no gene match: 9. The CDR3 DNA follows: TGTGCCAGCACCGAGCCGCGGGGGGCGTACAATGAGCAGTTCTTC. Translation gives CASTEPRGAYNEQFF.